The rows below give T cell receptor beta chains drawn from one sample of a study of cytomegalovirus exposure and HLA in healthy donors. The table came from immunoSEQ multiplex PCR; TCRdb's copy has only in-frame clones and leaves some out. The sample has over 100,000 clones, about 79% seen once. Sequenced: PBMCs. The origin of the receptors is a woman between 18 and 29 years old in good health and CMV-seropositive. Each CDR3 is given with its conserved first and last residue. Fields, in order: D gene, clone size, V gene, J gene, CDR3 DNA, CDR3 protein. D genes are given only for firm matches. Not every row has a clone size; where given, it reads once, few, many or a size class.

D gene: .; clone size: few; V gene: TRBV6-1; J gene: TRBJ1-5; CDR3 DNA: TGTGCCAGCAGTAAAGCCCCGGGGACACTAGGGCCTCATCAGCCCCAGCATTTT; CDR3 protein: CASSKAPGTLGPHQPQHF
D gene: TRBD2; clone size: .; V gene: TRBV2; J gene: TRBJ2-3; CDR3 DNA: TGTGCCAGCAGTGAAGGAGCGGGGGAAACAGATACGCAGTATTTT; CDR3 protein: CASSEGAGETDTQYF
D gene: .; clone size: few; V gene: TRBV10-3; J gene: TRBJ1-6; CDR3 DNA: TGTGCCATCAGTGATAGGGGGAGTTCACCCCTCCACTTT; CDR3 protein: CAISDRGSSPLHF
D gene: .; clone size: .; V gene: TRBV5-5; J gene: TRBJ1-6; CDR3 DNA: TGTGCCAGCACCCCGACGGGACATTATTCACCCCTCCACTTT; CDR3 protein: CASTPTGHYSPLHF
D gene: TRBD1; clone size: .; V gene: TRBV13; J gene: TRBJ2-1; CDR3 DNA: TGTGCCAGCAGCTTACGGACAGGGGGCCCGTTTGGGGAGCAGTTCTTC; CDR3 protein: CASSLRTGGPFGEQFF
D gene: .; clone size: .; V gene: TRBV4-1; J gene: TRBJ1-2; CDR3 DNA: TGCGCCAGCAGCCCCCGGGGGGGCTCAAATGGCTACACCTTC; CDR3 protein: CASSPRGGSNGYTF
D gene: TRBD1; clone size: .; V gene: TRBV2; J gene: TRBJ1-2; CDR3 DNA: TGTGCCAGCAGTCTCACGGGACAGCTCGAAACCTATGGCTACACCTTC; CDR3 protein: CASSLTGQLETYGYTF
D gene: .; clone size: .; V gene: TRBV29-1; J gene: TRBJ1-2; CDR3 DNA: TGCAGCGTTGAGGGCAGCGGGGGCTACACCTTC; CDR3 protein: CSVEGSGGYTF
D gene: .; clone size: .; V gene: TRBV4-1; J gene: TRBJ2-7; CDR3 DNA: TGCGCCAGCAGCCAAGATGGGCCCTACGAGCAGTACTTC; CDR3 protein: CASSQDGPYEQYF
D gene: .; clone size: .; V gene: TRBV5-1; J gene: TRBJ1-1; CDR3 DNA: TGCGCCAGCAGTCTCACAGTGAACACTGAAGCTTTCTTT; CDR3 protein: CASSLTVNTEAFF
D gene: TRBD1; clone size: .; V gene: TRBV7-6; J gene: TRBJ1-2; CDR3 DNA: TGTGCCAGCAGCGCTGACAGGGGCGTAGGGTATGGCTACACCTTC; CDR3 protein: CASSADRGVGYGYTF
D gene: TRBD2; clone size: .; V gene: TRBV6-5; J gene: TRBJ2-3; CDR3 DNA: TGTGCCAGCAGTTACCCTGCTGGCGGGGGAACAGATACGCAGTATTTT; CDR3 protein: CASSYPAGGGTDTQYF
D gene: .; clone size: .; V gene: TRBV28; J gene: TRBJ1-1; CDR3 DNA: TGTGCCAGCAGTCCGGGGGACGGCACTGAAGCTTTCTTT; CDR3 protein: CASSPGDGTEAFF
D gene: TRBD2; clone size: .; V gene: TRBV5-1; J gene: TRBJ2-3; CDR3 DNA: TGCGCCAGCAGCCTTGTCGGCGGGGGTGGTACAGATACGCAGTATTTT; CDR3 protein: CASSLVGGGGTDTQYF
D gene: TRBD1; clone size: .; V gene: TRBV18; J gene: TRBJ2-5; CDR3 DNA: TGTGCCAGCTCCGCACGGGGACAGGGCTCTCCAGAGACCCAGTACTTC; CDR3 protein: CASSARGQGSPETQYF
D gene: .; clone size: .; V gene: TRBV6-5; J gene: TRBJ2-4; CDR3 DNA: TGTGCCAGCAGTTATTATGGGGGGTTAGCCAAAAACATTCAGTACTTC; CDR3 protein: CASSYYGGLAKNIQYF
D gene: .; clone size: .; V gene: TRBV7-9; J gene: TRBJ2-7; CDR3 DNA: TGTGCCAGCAGCTTAGGCGGCGGGCCCGAGCAGTACTTC; CDR3 protein: CASSLGGGPEQYF
D gene: TRBD2; clone size: .; V gene: TRBV28; J gene: TRBJ2-1; CDR3 DNA: TGTGCCAGCAGTTCCGGACTAGCGGGGACTTCCTACAATGAGCAGTTCTTC; CDR3 protein: CASSSGLAGTSYNEQFF
D gene: TRBD1; clone size: .; V gene: TRBV28; J gene: TRBJ1-1; CDR3 DNA: TGTGCCAGCAGTTCTCCTGGGGACAGTTCCATGAACACTGAAGCTTTCTTT; CDR3 protein: CASSSPGDSSMNTEAFF
D gene: .; clone size: .; V gene: TRBV5-6; J gene: TRBJ2-4; CDR3 DNA: TGTGCCAGCAGCTTGTGGAGGATTTGGATAGCCAAAAACATTCAGTACTTC; CDR3 protein: CASSLWRIWIAKNIQYF
D gene: TRBD1; clone size: .; V gene: TRBV9; J gene: TRBJ1-1; CDR3 DNA: TGTGCCAGCAGCGTAGTTGGGACAGGCACTGAAGCTTTCTTT; CDR3 protein: CASSVVGTGTEAFF
D gene: .; clone size: .; V gene: TRBV10-1; J gene: TRBJ1-1; CDR3 DNA: TGCGCCAGCAGTGAGTCTTCCTCAGGGGACACTGAAGCTTTCTTT; CDR3 protein: CASSESSSGDTEAFF
D gene: .; clone size: .; V gene: TRBV15; J gene: TRBJ2-3; CDR3 DNA: TGTGCCACCGCTCGGGACAACACAGATACGCAGTATTTT; CDR3 protein: CATARDNTDTQYF
D gene: TRBD1; clone size: .; V gene: TRBV7-6; J gene: TRBJ1-2; CDR3 DNA: TGTGCCAGCAGCGAACAGGGGGCGGAGGATGGCTACACCTTC; CDR3 protein: CASSEQGAEDGYTF
D gene: TRBD1; clone size: .; V gene: TRBV9; J gene: TRBJ1-6; CDR3 DNA: TGTGCCAGCAGCGAGGACAGGTCAGAGAAGTCACCCCTCCACTTT; CDR3 protein: CASSEDRSEKSPLHF
D gene: .; clone size: once; V gene: TRBV28; J gene: TRBJ1-5; CDR3 DNA: TGTGCCAGCAGTCCAGACAATAGCAATCAGCCCCAGCATTTT; CDR3 protein: CASSPDNSNQPQHF
D gene: TRBD2; clone size: .; V gene: TRBV2; J gene: TRBJ2-1; CDR3 DNA: TGTGCCAGCAGTGACGCGGGGGGCTCGTACAATGAGCAGTTCTTC; CDR3 protein: CASSDAGGSYNEQFF
D gene: TRBD1; clone size: .; V gene: TRBV5-1; J gene: TRBJ1-2; CDR3 DNA: TGCGCCAGCAGCCAAGCCCGGACAGGGGATGGCTACACCTTC; CDR3 protein: CASSQARTGDGYTF
D gene: TRBD1; clone size: few; V gene: TRBV11-2; J gene: TRBJ1-1; CDR3 DNA: TGTGCCAGCAGCCCCGGACAGGTGAACACTGAAGCTTTCTTT; CDR3 protein: CASSPGQVNTEAFF
D gene: TRBD1; clone size: .; V gene: TRBV5-1; J gene: TRBJ1-2; CDR3 DNA: TGCGCCAGCAGCTTGGGGGACAGGAACTATGGCTACACCTTC; CDR3 protein: CASSLGDRNYGYTF
D gene: TRBD1; clone size: .; V gene: TRBV25-1; J gene: TRBJ2-1; CDR3 DNA: TGTGCCAGCAGTGTACGGACAGGCCAGAGGGACAATGAGCAGTTCTTC; CDR3 protein: CASSVRTGQRDNEQFF
D gene: TRBD1; clone size: .; V gene: TRBV5-8; J gene: TRBJ1-5; CDR3 DNA: TGTGCCAGCAGCTTATTACGCGACAGACACGGGACAGGGTTTCAGCCCCAGCATTTT; CDR3 protein: CASSLLRDRHGTGFQPQHF
D gene: TRBD1; clone size: few; V gene: TRBV15; J gene: TRBJ2-1; CDR3 DNA: TGTGCCACCAGCAGAGTCGGACAGGGTTTCAATGAGCAGTTCTTC; CDR3 protein: CATSRVGQGFNEQFF
D gene: .; clone size: .; V gene: TRBV11-2; J gene: TRBJ1-5; CDR3 DNA: TGTGCCAGCAGCTTCGGGAGGTCGGGCAATCAGCCCCAGCATTTT; CDR3 protein: CASSFGRSGNQPQHF
D gene: .; clone size: .; V gene: TRBV7-9; J gene: TRBJ2-5; CDR3 DNA: TGTGCCAGCAGAGAGAGCGGGGAGACCCAGTACTTC; CDR3 protein: CASRESGETQYF
D gene: .; clone size: .; V gene: TRBV12-5; J gene: TRBJ1-1; CDR3 DNA: TGTGCTAGTGGTCCAGACGCGGAGTTCGCTTTCTTT; CDR3 protein: CASGPDAEFAFF
D gene: .; clone size: .; V gene: TRBV7-3; J gene: TRBJ2-3; CDR3 DNA: TGTGCCAGCAGCTTAGGGCCCCTCACAGATACGCAGTATTTT; CDR3 protein: CASSLGPLTDTQYF
D gene: TRBD1; clone size: .; V gene: TRBV4-1; J gene: TRBJ1-1; CDR3 DNA: TGCGCCAGCAGCCAAACAGGGGAAGACACTGAAGCTTTCTTT; CDR3 protein: CASSQTGEDTEAFF
D gene: .; clone size: .; V gene: TRBV7-3; J gene: TRBJ2-2; CDR3 DNA: TGTGCCAGCAGCTTGCAGGGGTCGTACACCGGGGAGCTGTTTTTT; CDR3 protein: CASSLQGSYTGELFF
D gene: .; clone size: .; V gene: TRBV5-1; J gene: TRBJ1-6; CDR3 DNA: TGCGCCAGCAGCCCCACGGGGGCCTATAATTCACCCCTCCACTTT; CDR3 protein: CASSPTGAYNSPLHF
D gene: TRBD2; clone size: .; V gene: TRBV5-8; J gene: TRBJ2-4; CDR3 DNA: TGTGCCAGCAGCTTGGGAGGCGGGGGAAACATTCAGTACTTC; CDR3 protein: CASSLGGGGNIQYF
D gene: .; clone size: .; V gene: TRBV5-6; J gene: TRBJ2-7; CDR3 DNA: TGTGCCAGCAGCTTGTCGGAGCCGTCGGCCTTCTACGAGCAGTACTTC; CDR3 protein: CASSLSEPSAFYEQYF
D gene: TRBD1; clone size: .; V gene: TRBV6-5; J gene: TRBJ2-1; CDR3 DNA: TGTGCCAGCAGCCCCGGGACAGGGGGCTACAATGAGCAGTTCTTC; CDR3 protein: CASSPGTGGYNEQFF
D gene: .; clone size: .; V gene: TRBV10-3; J gene: TRBJ1-4; CDR3 DNA: TGTGCCACCCTTGTAACGCGGAGTACTGGTGAAAAACTGTTTTTT; CDR3 protein: CATLVTRSTGEKLFF
D gene: TRBD2; clone size: .; V gene: TRBV9; J gene: TRBJ2-7; CDR3 DNA: TGTGCCAGCAGCGACAACCCTAGCGGCTCCTACGAGCAGTACTTC; CDR3 protein: CASSDNPSGSYEQYF
D gene: TRBD2; clone size: once; V gene: TRBV30; J gene: TRBJ2-1; CDR3 DNA: TGTGCCTGGAGTGTAGCGGGGGGGAATGAGCAGTTCTTC; CDR3 protein: CAWSVAGGNEQFF
D gene: TRBD1; clone size: once; V gene: TRBV9; J gene: TRBJ2-3; CDR3 DNA: TGTGCCAGCAGCGTAGAAGGACAGGGGGTTAGAGATACGCAGTATTTT; CDR3 protein: CASSVEGQGVRDTQYF
D gene: .; clone size: once; V gene: TRBV4-1; J gene: TRBJ2-1; CDR3 DNA: TGCGCCAGCAGCCAAGATCCTCGGGTATACACCTACAATGAGCAGTTCTTC; CDR3 protein: CASSQDPRVYTYNEQFF
D gene: TRBD1; clone size: .; V gene: TRBV5-1; J gene: TRBJ2-3; CDR3 DNA: TGCGCCAGCAGCATGAAACCGGGACAGGGGGCGCGAGCAGATACGCAGTATTTT; CDR3 protein: CASSMKPGQGARADTQYF